This TCR beta chain was identified in a study of blood T cell repertoires in COVID-19. Background on the study: Acute and convalescent COVID-19 samples came from the United States, Italy and Spain. T cells, B-cell-depleted T cells, or PBMCs provided the cDNA or gDNA that served as material.

With 6 bases removed from V and 3 bases from J, the gap between germline ends came to 12 bases. The CDR3 loop spans 13 amino acids. Germline V gene lookup returns CDR1 MNHEY and CDR2 SVGEGT. In the authors' methods: Reference gene primer amplification in the assay estimated nucleated cell counts. Sequenced by immunoSEQ multiplex PCR; TCRdb stores in-frame clones only, minus some. That table gives V, J and clone size, and the DNA gave D and trimming. The table has about 90,000 clones, 85% seen once. The source material was peripheral blood. This rearrangement joins TRBV6-2 or TRBV6-3 to TRBJ2-7, with D tentatively TRBD1 (5 bases). This sequence originates from a woman aged 70-85 years with active or convalescent COVID-19. The CDR3 here is CASSLTGSYEQYF. DNA for the CDR3: TGTGCCAGCAGCCTTACAGGAAGCTACGAGCAGTACTTC.